The T cell receptor (beta chain) under discussion was sequenced for a study of cytomegalovirus exposure and HLA in healthy donors. Vbeta (60) and Jbeta (13) primers were used in the PCR. Here immunoSEQ multiplex PCR was the method, and the copy in TCRdb shows in-frame clones only, minus some. Of some 150,000 clones listed, about 72% are singletons. With 0 bases clipped from V and 2 bases from J, the junction kept 2 bases outside the gene matches. Germline assignment: CDR1 MGHRA and CDR2 YSYEKL. The CDR3 extends over 16 amino acids. The TCR was taken from a man in his thirties or forties in good health and CMV-seropositive. This chain links TRBV4-1 with TRBJ1-5; TRBD1 matches at 9 bases. The sample taken for sequencing was PBMCs. The CDR3 bases are TGCGCCAGCAGCCAAGAGGGACAGGGCGGCAATCAGCCCCAGCATTTT. It specifies CASSQEGQGGNQPQHF.